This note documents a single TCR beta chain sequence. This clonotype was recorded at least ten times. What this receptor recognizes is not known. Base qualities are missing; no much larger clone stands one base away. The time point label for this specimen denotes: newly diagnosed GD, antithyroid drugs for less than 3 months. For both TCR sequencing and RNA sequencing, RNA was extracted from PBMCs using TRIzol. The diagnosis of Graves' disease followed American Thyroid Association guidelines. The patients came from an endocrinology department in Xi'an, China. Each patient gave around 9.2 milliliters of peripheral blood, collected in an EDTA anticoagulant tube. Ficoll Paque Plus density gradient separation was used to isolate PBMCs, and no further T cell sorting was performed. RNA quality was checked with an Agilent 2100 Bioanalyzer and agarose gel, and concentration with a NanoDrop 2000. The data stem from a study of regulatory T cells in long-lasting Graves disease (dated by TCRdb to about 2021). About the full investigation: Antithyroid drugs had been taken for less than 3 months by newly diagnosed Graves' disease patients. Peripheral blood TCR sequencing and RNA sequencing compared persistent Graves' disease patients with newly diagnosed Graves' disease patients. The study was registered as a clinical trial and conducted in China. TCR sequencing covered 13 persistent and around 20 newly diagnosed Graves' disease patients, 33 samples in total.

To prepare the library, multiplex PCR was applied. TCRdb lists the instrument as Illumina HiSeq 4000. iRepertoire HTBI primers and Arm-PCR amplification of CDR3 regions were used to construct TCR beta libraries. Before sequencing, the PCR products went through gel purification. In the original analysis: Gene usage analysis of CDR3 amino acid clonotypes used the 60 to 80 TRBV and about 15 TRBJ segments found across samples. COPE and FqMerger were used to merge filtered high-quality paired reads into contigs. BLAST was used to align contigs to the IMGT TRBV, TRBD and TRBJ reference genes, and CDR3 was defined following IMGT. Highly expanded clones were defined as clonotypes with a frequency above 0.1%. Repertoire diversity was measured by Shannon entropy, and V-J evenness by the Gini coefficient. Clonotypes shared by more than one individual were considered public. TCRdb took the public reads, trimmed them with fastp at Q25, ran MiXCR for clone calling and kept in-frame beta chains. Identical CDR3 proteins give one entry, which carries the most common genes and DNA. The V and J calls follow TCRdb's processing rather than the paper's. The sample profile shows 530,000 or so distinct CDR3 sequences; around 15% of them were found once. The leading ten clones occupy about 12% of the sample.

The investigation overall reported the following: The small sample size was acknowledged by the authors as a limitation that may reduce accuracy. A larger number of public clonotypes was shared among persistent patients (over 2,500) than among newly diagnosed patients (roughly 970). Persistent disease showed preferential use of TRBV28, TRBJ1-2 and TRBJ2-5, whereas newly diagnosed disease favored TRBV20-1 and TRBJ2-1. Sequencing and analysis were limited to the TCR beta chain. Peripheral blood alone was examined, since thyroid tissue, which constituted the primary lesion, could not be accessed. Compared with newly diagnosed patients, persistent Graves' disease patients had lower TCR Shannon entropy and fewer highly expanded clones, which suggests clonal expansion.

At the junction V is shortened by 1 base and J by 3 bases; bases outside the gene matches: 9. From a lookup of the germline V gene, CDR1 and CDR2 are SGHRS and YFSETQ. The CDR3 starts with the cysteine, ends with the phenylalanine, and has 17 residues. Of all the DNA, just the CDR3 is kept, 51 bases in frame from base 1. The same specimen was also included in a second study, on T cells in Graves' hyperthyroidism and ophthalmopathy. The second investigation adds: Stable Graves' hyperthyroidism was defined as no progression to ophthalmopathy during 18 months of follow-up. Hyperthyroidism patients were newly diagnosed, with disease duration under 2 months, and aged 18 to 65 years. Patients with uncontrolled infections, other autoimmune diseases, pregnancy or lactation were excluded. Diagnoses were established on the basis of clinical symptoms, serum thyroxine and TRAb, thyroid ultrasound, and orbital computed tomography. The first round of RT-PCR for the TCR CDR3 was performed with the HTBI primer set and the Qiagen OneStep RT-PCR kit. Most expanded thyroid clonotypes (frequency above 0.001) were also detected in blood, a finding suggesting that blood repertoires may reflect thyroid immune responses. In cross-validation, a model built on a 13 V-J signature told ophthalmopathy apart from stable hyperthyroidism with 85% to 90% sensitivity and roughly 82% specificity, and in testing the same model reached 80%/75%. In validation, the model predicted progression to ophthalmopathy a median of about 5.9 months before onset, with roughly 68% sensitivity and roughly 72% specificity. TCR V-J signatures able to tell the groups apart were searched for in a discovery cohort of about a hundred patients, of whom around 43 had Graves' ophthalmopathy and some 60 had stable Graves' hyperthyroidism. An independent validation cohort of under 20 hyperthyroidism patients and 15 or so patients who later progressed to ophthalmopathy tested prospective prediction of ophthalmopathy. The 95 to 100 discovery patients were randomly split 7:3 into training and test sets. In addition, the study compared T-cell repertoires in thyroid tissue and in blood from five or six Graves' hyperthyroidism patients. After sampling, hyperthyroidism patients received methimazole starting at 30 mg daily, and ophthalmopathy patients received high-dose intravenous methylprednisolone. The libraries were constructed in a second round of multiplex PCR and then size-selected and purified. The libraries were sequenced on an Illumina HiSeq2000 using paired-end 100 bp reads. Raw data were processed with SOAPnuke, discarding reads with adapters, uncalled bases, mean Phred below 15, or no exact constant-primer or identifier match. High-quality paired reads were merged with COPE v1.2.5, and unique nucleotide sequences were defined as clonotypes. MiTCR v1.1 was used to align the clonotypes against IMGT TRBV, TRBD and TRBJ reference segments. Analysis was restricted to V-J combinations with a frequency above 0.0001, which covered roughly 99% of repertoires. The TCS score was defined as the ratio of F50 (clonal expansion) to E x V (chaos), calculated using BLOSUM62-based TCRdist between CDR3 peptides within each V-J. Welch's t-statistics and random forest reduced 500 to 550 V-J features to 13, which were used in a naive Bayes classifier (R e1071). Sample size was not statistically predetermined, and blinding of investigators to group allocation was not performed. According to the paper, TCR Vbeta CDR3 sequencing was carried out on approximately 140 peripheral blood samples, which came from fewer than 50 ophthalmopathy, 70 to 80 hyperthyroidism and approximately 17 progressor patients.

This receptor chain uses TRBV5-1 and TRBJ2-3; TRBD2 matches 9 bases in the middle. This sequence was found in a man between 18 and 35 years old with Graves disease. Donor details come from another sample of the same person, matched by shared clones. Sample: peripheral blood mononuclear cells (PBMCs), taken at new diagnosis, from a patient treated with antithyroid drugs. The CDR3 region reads CASSLPPAGGPTDTQYF. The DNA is TGCGCCAGCAGCTTGCCCCCCGCGGGAGGGCCAACAGATACGCAGTATTTT. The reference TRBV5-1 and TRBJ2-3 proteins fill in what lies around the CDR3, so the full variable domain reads KAGVTQTPRYLIKTRGQQVTLSCSPISGHRSVSWYQQTPGQGLQFLFEYFSETQRNKGNFPGRFSGRQFSNSRSEMNVSTLELGDSALYLCASSLPPAGGPTDTQYFGPGTRLTVL.